This is a list of T cell receptor beta chains from one sample in a study of CD8 T cells in ankylosing spondylitis. Each CDR3 protein gets one entry after TCRdb re-called the 5' RACE reads with MiXCR. The repertoire holds 100,000 to 150,000 distinct CDR3 sequences, with approximately 9.7% as singletons. Sequenced input: blood, either unsorted or a sorted T cell fraction (not recorded which). The receptors here all came from a male donor with ankylosing spondylitis or in good health (not recorded which). Both conserved end residues are part of each CDR3. The order of the fields is V gene, J gene, D gene, clone size, CDR3 DNA, CDR3 protein. A D gene is named only where the DNA matches it firmly. Not all rows give a size; the values are once, few, many and, for expanded clones, a class.

v_gene: TRBV29-1
j_gene: TRBJ2-5
d_gene: NA
abundance: many
CDR3nt: TGCAGCGTTGAACCCTCCCGGGTCGACCCGAGGGTCCGGGAGACCCAGTACTTC
CDR3aa: CSVEPSRVDPRVRETQYF

v_gene: TRBV28
j_gene: TRBJ2-6
d_gene: TRBD2
abundance: many
CDR3nt: TGTGCCAGCACCCCTAGCGGGGGGCTCATTAAGGCCAACGTCCTGACTTTC
CDR3aa: CASTPSGGLIKANVLTF

v_gene: TRBV6-5
j_gene: TRBJ2-2
d_gene: NA
abundance: many
CDR3nt: TGTGCCAGCAGTTACTCACGGGGACGCACCGGGGAGCTGTTTTTT
CDR3aa: CASSYSRGRTGELFF

v_gene: TRBV29-1
j_gene: TRBJ2-2
d_gene: NA
abundance: many
CDR3nt: TGCAGCGTTGTAGGGAACACCGGGGAGCTGTTTTTT
CDR3aa: CSVVGNTGELFF

v_gene: TRBV7-3
j_gene: TRBJ2-5
d_gene: TRBD2
abundance: many
CDR3nt: TGTGCCAGCAGCCCATCTAGCGGGAGAGAGACCCAGTACTTC
CDR3aa: CASSPSSGRETQYF

v_gene: TRBV20-1
j_gene: TRBJ2-5
d_gene: NA
abundance: many
CDR3nt: TGCAGTGCTATGCAGGGTTCTCAGGCCAAAGAGACCCAGTACTTC
CDR3aa: CSAMQGSQAKETQYF

v_gene: TRBV20-1
j_gene: TRBJ2-3
d_gene: TRBD2
abundance: NA
CDR3nt: TGCAGTGCTGCAACTAGCGATTGGACAGATACGCAGTATTTT
CDR3aa: CSAATSDWTDTQYF

v_gene: TRBV11-2
j_gene: TRBJ1-3
d_gene: NA
abundance: NA
CDR3nt: TGTGCCAGCAGCCCCCCCGGGGTTGGAAACACCATATATTTT
CDR3aa: CASSPPGVGNTIYF

v_gene: TRBV6-2/TRBV6-3
j_gene: TRBJ1-1
d_gene: NA
abundance: NA
CDR3nt: TGTGCCAGCAGCCCCCGACAGGCGAACACTGAAGCTTTCTTT
CDR3aa: CASSPRQANTEAFF

v_gene: TRBV20-1
j_gene: TRBJ2-2
d_gene: TRBD2
abundance: many
CDR3nt: TGCAGTGCCCTAGCGGGAGGGTGGACCGGGGAGCTGTTTTTT
CDR3aa: CSALAGGWTGELFF

v_gene: TRBV3-1
j_gene: TRBJ1-6
d_gene: NA
abundance: many
CDR3nt: TGTGCCAGCAGCCAAGTTGGGGGGCTCGGGAATTCACCCCTCCACTTT
CDR3aa: CASSQVGGLGNSPLHF

v_gene: TRBV20-1
j_gene: TRBJ1-1
d_gene: NA
abundance: many
CDR3nt: TGCAGTGCCCCGACAGGCTGGAGCACTGAAGCTTTCTTT
CDR3aa: CSAPTGWSTEAFF

v_gene: TRBV12-3/TRBV12-4
j_gene: TRBJ1-6
d_gene: TRBD1
abundance: few
CDR3nt: TGTGCCAGCAAACAGGGGTATTCACCCCTCCACTTT
CDR3aa: CASKQGYSPLHF

v_gene: TRBV12-3/TRBV12-4
j_gene: TRBJ1-5
d_gene: TRBD1
abundance: NA
CDR3nt: TGTGCCAGCAGTTTAGAGGACAGGGCCAATCAGCCCCAGCATTTT
CDR3aa: CASSLEDRANQPQHF

v_gene: TRBV20-1
j_gene: TRBJ1-6
d_gene: TRBD1
abundance: many
CDR3nt: TGCAGTGCTAGAGATTTTCGGACAGGGAGGTCCTATAATTCACCCCTCCACTTT
CDR3aa: CSARDFRTGRSYNSPLHF

v_gene: TRBV29-1
j_gene: TRBJ1-2
d_gene: NA
abundance: few
CDR3nt: TGCAGCGTTGACAGACCCCGGGGCGGGGGCACCTTC
CDR3aa: CSVDRPRGGGTF

v_gene: TRBV20-1
j_gene: TRBJ2-5
d_gene: NA
abundance: many
CDR3nt: TGCAGTGCTTCTAGACAGGACCAAGAGACCCAGTACTTC
CDR3aa: CSASRQDQETQYF

v_gene: TRBV7-2
j_gene: TRBJ2-5
d_gene: NA
abundance: many
CDR3nt: TGTGCCAGCAGCTTAGTTTTTGTAGCAAGAGAGACCCAGTACTTC
CDR3aa: CASSLVFVARETQYF

v_gene: TRBV20-1
j_gene: TRBJ2-7
d_gene: NA
abundance: many
CDR3nt: TGCAGTGCTTTATCGGGAGTGGGGGAGCAGTACTTC
CDR3aa: CSALSGVGEQYF

v_gene: TRBV5-1
j_gene: TRBJ2-2
d_gene: NA
abundance: many
CDR3nt: TGCGCCAGTTGGGACGTATCGAACACCGGGGAGCTGTTTTTT
CDR3aa: CASWDVSNTGELFF

v_gene: TRBV5-1
j_gene: TRBJ2-3
d_gene: NA
abundance: many
CDR3nt: TGCGCCAGCAGCGGGGGACGGGGCGCCACTATCACAGATACGCAGTATTTT
CDR3aa: CASSGGRGATITDTQYF

v_gene: TRBV29-1
j_gene: TRBJ2-1
d_gene: TRBD2
abundance: NA
CDR3nt: TGCAGCGTTAGGGGCGGGAGGGTCTCCTACAATGAGCAGTTCTTC
CDR3aa: CSVRGGRVSYNEQFF

v_gene: TRBV21-1
j_gene: TRBJ2-7
d_gene: NA
abundance: NA
CDR3nt: TGTGCCAGCAGCAAAAACCCTCCCTCCATACTCTCCTACGAGCAGTACTTC
CDR3aa: CASSKNPPSILSYEQYF

v_gene: TRBV20-1
j_gene: TRBJ2-7
d_gene: NA
abundance: many
CDR3nt: TGCAGTGCTAGAGTAGTAGAAGGGTCCGAGCAGTACTTC
CDR3aa: CSARVVEGSEQYF

v_gene: TRBV12-3/TRBV12-4
j_gene: TRBJ2-3
d_gene: NA
abundance: NA
CDR3nt: TGTGCCAGCGGCGTCGATACGCAGTATTTT
CDR3aa: CASGVDTQYF

v_gene: TRBV12-3/TRBV12-4
j_gene: TRBJ1-2
d_gene: TRBD1
abundance: many
CDR3nt: TGTGCCAGCAGTTTCACCCAGGGACAGGGGGAGGATGGCTACACCTTC
CDR3aa: CASSFTQGQGEDGYTF

v_gene: TRBV12-3/TRBV12-4
j_gene: TRBJ2-7
d_gene: NA
abundance: NA
CDR3nt: TGTGCCAGCAGTTTAGTTGCGGACTCCTACGAGCAGTACTTC
CDR3aa: CASSLVADSYEQYF

v_gene: TRBV29-1
j_gene: TRBJ2-5
d_gene: TRBD1
abundance: many
CDR3nt: TGCAGCGTTACCCCCGGGACAGGGATTGAGACCCAGTACTTC
CDR3aa: CSVTPGTGIETQYF

v_gene: TRBV24-1
j_gene: TRBJ2-3
d_gene: TRBD2
abundance: many
CDR3nt: TGTGCCACCAGTGATTTGCCGATCGGCGGGAGGGCAGATACGCAGTATTTT
CDR3aa: CATSDLPIGGRADTQYF

v_gene: TRBV28
j_gene: TRBJ2-5
d_gene: TRBD1
abundance: few
CDR3nt: TGTGCCATCCAGGGGGCGGGAGAGACCCAGTACTTC
CDR3aa: CAIQGAGETQYF

v_gene: TRBV5-1
j_gene: TRBJ2-7
d_gene: NA
abundance: many
CDR3nt: TGCGCCAGCAGCCGAGGCGGAGAACTCGAGCAGTACTTC
CDR3aa: CASSRGGELEQYF

v_gene: TRBV27
j_gene: TRBJ2-3
d_gene: TRBD2
abundance: many
CDR3nt: TGTGCCAGCAGTCAATCTCTAGCGGCAGATACGCAGTATTTT
CDR3aa: CASSQSLAADTQYF

v_gene: TRBV4-3
j_gene: TRBJ2-7
d_gene: TRBD2
abundance: many
CDR3nt: TGCGCCAGCAGCCAAGATGGGACTAGAGCCTACGAGCAGTACTTC
CDR3aa: CASSQDGTRAYEQYF

v_gene: TRBV24-1
j_gene: TRBJ2-5
d_gene: TRBD1
abundance: NA
CDR3nt: TGTGCCGCCAGTGATCCATCCCTCAAAAAATCCGGGACAGGGGTATCGGAGACCCAGTACTTC
CDR3aa: CAASDPSLKKSGTGVSETQYF

v_gene: TRBV12-3/TRBV12-4
j_gene: TRBJ2-1
d_gene: TRBD1
abundance: few
CDR3nt: TGTGCCAGCAGGACACCAGGGGGCGCGTACAATGAGCAGTTCTTC
CDR3aa: CASRTPGGAYNEQFF

v_gene: TRBV12-3/TRBV12-4
j_gene: TRBJ2-1
d_gene: NA
abundance: many
CDR3nt: TGTGCCAGCAGTTTGGAGGGGTTTAGCGAGCAGTTCTTC
CDR3aa: CASSLEGFSEQFF

v_gene: TRBV11-2
j_gene: TRBJ2-7
d_gene: NA
abundance: many
CDR3nt: TGTGCCAGCAGCTTAGAAGACAGGAGATCAGGGCAGTACTTC
CDR3aa: CASSLEDRRSGQYF

v_gene: TRBV28
j_gene: TRBJ2-1
d_gene: NA
abundance: NA
CDR3nt: TGTGCCAGCATTAACCCGGGACAAGGTGTCAATGAGCAGTTCTTC
CDR3aa: CASINPGQGVNEQFF

v_gene: TRBV3-1
j_gene: TRBJ2-7
d_gene: NA
abundance: NA
CDR3nt: TGTGCCAGCAGCCAAGGTTCAGGGTTCCCCTACGAGCAGTACTTC
CDR3aa: CASSQGSGFPYEQYF

v_gene: TRBV7-2
j_gene: TRBJ2-5
d_gene: NA
abundance: few
CDR3nt: TGTGCCAGCAGCTTAGGTTGGGGAATGCAACAAGAGACCCAGTACTTC
CDR3aa: CASSLGWGMQQETQYF

v_gene: TRBV2
j_gene: TRBJ2-7
d_gene: NA
abundance: many
CDR3nt: TGTGCCAGCAGTGTGGGGGCGATATCCTACGAGCAGTACTTC
CDR3aa: CASSVGAISYEQYF

v_gene: TRBV20-1
j_gene: TRBJ2-1
d_gene: NA
abundance: NA
CDR3nt: TGCAGTGCTAGGCAGGAGGGATTCTACAATGAGCAGTTCTTC
CDR3aa: CSARQEGFYNEQFF

v_gene: TRBV7-2
j_gene: TRBJ2-1
d_gene: TRBD2
abundance: many
CDR3nt: TGTGCCAGCAGCTTAGGGACTAGCGGGAGGTACGGGAATGAGCAGTTCTTC
CDR3aa: CASSLGTSGRYGNEQFF

v_gene: TRBV11-2
j_gene: TRBJ2-5
d_gene: TRBD2
abundance: few
CDR3nt: TGTGCCAGCAGTACACCAGCGGGAGGGCCGGTCTTTCAAGAGACCCAGTACTTC
CDR3aa: CASSTPAGGPVFQETQYF

v_gene: TRBV12-3/TRBV12-4
j_gene: TRBJ2-1
d_gene: NA
abundance: NA
CDR3nt: TGTGCCAGCAGCCCGGTGGGGGGAGTGGTCCGCAATGAGCAGTTCTTC
CDR3aa: CASSPVGGVVRNEQFF

v_gene: TRBV7-6
j_gene: TRBJ1-5
d_gene: NA
abundance: many
CDR3nt: TGTGCCAGCAGCGCCGGGCTTCAGCCCCAGCATTTT
CDR3aa: CASSAGLQPQHF

v_gene: TRBV6-5
j_gene: TRBJ2-7
d_gene: TRBD2
abundance: many
CDR3nt: TGTGCCAGCAGTTACGTAGCGGGACCCTACGAGCAGTACTTC
CDR3aa: CASSYVAGPYEQYF

v_gene: TRBV28
j_gene: TRBJ2-3
d_gene: TRBD2
abundance: few
CDR3nt: TGTGCCAGCAGTCCTAGCGGGAGAGGGGGAGATACGCAGTATTTT
CDR3aa: CASSPSGRGGDTQYF

v_gene: TRBV19
j_gene: TRBJ2-7
d_gene: NA
abundance: many
CDR3nt: TGTGCCAGTAGTATTACAGCTGCGTGGGCCTACGAGCAGTACTTC
CDR3aa: CASSITAAWAYEQYF

v_gene: TRBV20-1
j_gene: TRBJ1-2
d_gene: TRBD1
abundance: many
CDR3nt: TGCAGTGCTAGAGCGCCGGGACAGGGGGCCCGTGGCTACACCTTC
CDR3aa: CSARAPGQGARGYTF

v_gene: TRBV6-1
j_gene: TRBJ1-1
d_gene: TRBD1
abundance: NA
CDR3nt: TGTGCCAGCAGGGACAGGGGGCAGGTGAACACTGAAGCTTTCTTT
CDR3aa: CASRDRGQVNTEAFF

v_gene: TRBV7-8
j_gene: TRBJ1-5
d_gene: NA
abundance: many
CDR3nt: TGTGCCAGCAGCTACTCACAGGGAGGTCTGGGTCAGCCCCAGCATTTT
CDR3aa: CASSYSQGGLGQPQHF

v_gene: TRBV20-1
j_gene: TRBJ1-5
d_gene: NA
abundance: many
CDR3nt: TGCAGTGCAAGGGACATCAGCATCAATCAGCCCCAGCATTTT
CDR3aa: CSARDISINQPQHF

v_gene: TRBV13
j_gene: TRBJ2-7
d_gene: NA
abundance: many
CDR3nt: TGTGCCAGCAGCTTACGGGACGAGCAGTACTTC
CDR3aa: CASSLRDEQYF

v_gene: TRBV20-1
j_gene: TRBJ2-1
d_gene: NA
abundance: many
CDR3nt: TGCAGTGCTAGCGCCGTGCTTTGGGGAAGCTCCTACAATGAGCAGTTCTTC
CDR3aa: CSASAVLWGSSYNEQFF

v_gene: TRBV20-1
j_gene: TRBJ2-3
d_gene: TRBD2
abundance: many
CDR3nt: TGCAGTGCTAGAAGGCTAGCGGGATTTGATACGCAGTATTTT
CDR3aa: CSARRLAGFDTQYF

v_gene: TRBV10-3
j_gene: TRBJ2-1
d_gene: NA
abundance: many
CDR3nt: TGTGCCATCAGTGAGTCGACAGCACTACCATACAATGAGCAGTTCTTC
CDR3aa: CAISESTALPYNEQFF

v_gene: TRBV7-3
j_gene: TRBJ2-3
d_gene: NA
abundance: medium-sized
CDR3nt: TGTGCCAGCAGCTTAGGGGTTTCGAGCACAGATACGCAGTATTTT
CDR3aa: CASSLGVSSTDTQYF

v_gene: TRBV2
j_gene: TRBJ2-3
d_gene: TRBD1
abundance: NA
CDR3nt: TGTGCCAGCAGTGGGTACAGGGGTAGGACAGATACGCAGTATTTT
CDR3aa: CASSGYRGRTDTQYF

v_gene: TRBV20-1
j_gene: TRBJ2-1
d_gene: TRBD2
abundance: NA
CDR3nt: TGCAGTGCAAGGGAGGGCCACAAATACAATGAGCAGTTCTTC
CDR3aa: CSAREGHKYNEQFF